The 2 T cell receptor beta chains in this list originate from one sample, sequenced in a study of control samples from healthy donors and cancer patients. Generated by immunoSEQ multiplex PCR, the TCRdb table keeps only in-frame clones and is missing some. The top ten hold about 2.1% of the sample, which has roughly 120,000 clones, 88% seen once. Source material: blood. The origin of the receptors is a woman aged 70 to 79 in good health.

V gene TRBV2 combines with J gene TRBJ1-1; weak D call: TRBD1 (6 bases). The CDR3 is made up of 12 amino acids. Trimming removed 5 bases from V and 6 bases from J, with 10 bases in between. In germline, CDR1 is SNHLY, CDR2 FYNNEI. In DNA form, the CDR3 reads TGTGCCAGCAGTCTGCAGGGGTCTGAAGCTTTCTTT. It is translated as CASSLQGSEAFF.

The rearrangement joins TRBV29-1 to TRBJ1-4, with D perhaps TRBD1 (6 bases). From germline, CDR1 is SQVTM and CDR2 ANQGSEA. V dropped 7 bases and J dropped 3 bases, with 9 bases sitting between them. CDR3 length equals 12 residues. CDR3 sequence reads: CSGRGANEKLFF. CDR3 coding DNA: TGCAGCGGCAGGGGAGCTAATGAAAAACTGTTTTTT.